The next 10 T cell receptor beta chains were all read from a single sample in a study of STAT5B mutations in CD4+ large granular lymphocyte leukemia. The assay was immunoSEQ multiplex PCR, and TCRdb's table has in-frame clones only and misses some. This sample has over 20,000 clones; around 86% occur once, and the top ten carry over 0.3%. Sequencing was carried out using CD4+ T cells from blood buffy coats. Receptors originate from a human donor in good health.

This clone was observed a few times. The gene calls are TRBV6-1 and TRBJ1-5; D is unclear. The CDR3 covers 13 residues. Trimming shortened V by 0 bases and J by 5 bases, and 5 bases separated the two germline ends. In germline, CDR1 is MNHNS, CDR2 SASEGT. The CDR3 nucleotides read TGTGCCAGCAGTGAAGCGCGGGATCAGCCCCAGCATTTT. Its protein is CASSEARDQPQHF.

The CDR3 protein is CASSPEGTDHGYTF. CDR3 in DNA: TGTGCCAGCAGCCCTGAAGGGACGGACCATGGCTACACCTTC. The chain recombines TRBV5-4 with TRBJ1-2; D is perhaps TRBD1 (5 bases). The CDR3 runs 14 residues. The V gene's germline CDR1 is SGHNT and CDR2 YYREEE (reference sequence). The V end was cut by 4 bases, the J end by 6 bases, with 16 bases between.

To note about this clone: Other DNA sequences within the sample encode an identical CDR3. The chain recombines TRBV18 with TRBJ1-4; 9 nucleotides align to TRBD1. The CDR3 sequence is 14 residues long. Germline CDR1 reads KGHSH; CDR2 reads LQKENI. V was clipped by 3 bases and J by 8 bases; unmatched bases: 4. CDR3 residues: CASSPGQGAEKLFF. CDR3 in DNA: TGTGCCAGCTCACCGGGACAGGGTGCGGAAAAACTGTTTTTT.

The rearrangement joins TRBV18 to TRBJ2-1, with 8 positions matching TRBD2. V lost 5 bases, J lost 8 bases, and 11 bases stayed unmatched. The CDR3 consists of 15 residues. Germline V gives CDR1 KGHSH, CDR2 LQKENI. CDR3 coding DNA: TGTGCCAGCTCAAGGTTTGAGCGGGAGTCCTATGAGCAGTTCTTC. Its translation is CASSRFERESYEQFF. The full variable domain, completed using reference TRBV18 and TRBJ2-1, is NAGVMQNPRHLVRRRGQEARLRCSPMKGHSHVYWYRQLPEEGLKFMVYLQKENIIDESGMPKERFSAEFPKEGPSILRIQQVVRGDSAAYFCASSRFERESYEQFFGPGTRLTVL.

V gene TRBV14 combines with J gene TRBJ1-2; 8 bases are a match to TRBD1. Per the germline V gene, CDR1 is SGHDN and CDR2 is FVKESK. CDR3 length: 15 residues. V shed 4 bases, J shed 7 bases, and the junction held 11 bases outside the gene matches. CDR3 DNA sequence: TGTGCCAGCAGCCCCAGGACAGGGCGTAGGGGTGGCTACACCTTC. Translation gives CASSPRTGRRGGYTF.

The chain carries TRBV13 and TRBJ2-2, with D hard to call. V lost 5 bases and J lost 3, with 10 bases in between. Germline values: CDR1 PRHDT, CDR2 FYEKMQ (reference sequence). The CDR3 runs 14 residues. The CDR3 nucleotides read TGTGCCAGCAGCCCACGGACGTACACCGGGGAGCTGTTTTTT. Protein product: CASSPRTYTGELFF.

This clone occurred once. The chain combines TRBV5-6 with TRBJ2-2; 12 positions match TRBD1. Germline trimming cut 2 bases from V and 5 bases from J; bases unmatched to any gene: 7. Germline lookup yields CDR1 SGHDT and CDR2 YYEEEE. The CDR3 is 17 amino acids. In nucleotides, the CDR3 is TGTGCCAGCAGCTTACCGGGACAGGGGGCTCAGACCGGGGAGCTGTTTTTT. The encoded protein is CASSLPGQGAQTGELFF.

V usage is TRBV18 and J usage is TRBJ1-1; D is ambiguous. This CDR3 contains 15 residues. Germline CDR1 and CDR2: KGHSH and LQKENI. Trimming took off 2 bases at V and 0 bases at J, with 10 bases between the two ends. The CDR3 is CASSPGVDMNTEAFF. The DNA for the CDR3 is TGTGCCAGCTCACCAGGGGTTGACATGAACACTGAAGCTTTCTTT.

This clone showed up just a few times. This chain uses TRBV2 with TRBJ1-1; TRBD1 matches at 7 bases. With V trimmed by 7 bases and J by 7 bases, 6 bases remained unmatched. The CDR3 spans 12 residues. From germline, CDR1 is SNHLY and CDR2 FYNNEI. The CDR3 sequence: CASNDRVGEAFF. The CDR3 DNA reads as TGTGCCAGCAATGACAGGGTGGGTGAAGCTTTCTTT.

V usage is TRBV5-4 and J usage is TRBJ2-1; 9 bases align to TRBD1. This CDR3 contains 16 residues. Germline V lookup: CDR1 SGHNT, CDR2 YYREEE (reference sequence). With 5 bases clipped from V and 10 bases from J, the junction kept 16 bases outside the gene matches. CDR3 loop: CASRSASGQGINEQFF. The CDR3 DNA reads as TGTGCCAGCAGATCCGCGTCCGGACAGGGGATAAACGAGCAGTTCTTC.